A single sample gave rise to the 28 T cell receptor beta chains below, sequenced in a study of blood T cells in healthy people across ages. Primers used in a second PCR of about 7 to 11 cycles were a sample-barcoded 5' primer and a J-beta primer mix. TCRdb reanalysed the 5' RACE reads using MiXCR and keeps one entry per CDR3 protein. The sample carries around 1,500,000 distinct CDR3 sequences, 25% to 30% recorded once. Sequenced: blood. The source is a woman aged 25 to 39 in good health.

This clonotype was found many times. This rearrangement joins TRBV3-1 to TRBJ2-7, with TRBD2 matching 8 bases. This CDR3 has 16 amino acids. J lost 5 bases, V lost 3 bases, and 12 bases had no gene match. Germline loops: CDR1 LGHDT, CDR2 YNNKEL (reference sequence). CDR3 amino acids: CASSHRPGTSADEQYF. DNA for the CDR3: TGTGCCAGCAGCCACCGCCCCGGGACTAGTGCGGACGAGCAGTACTTC.

This clonotype has only a few counts. The chain recombines TRBV5-5 with TRBJ1-2; unclear D gene. Per the germline V gene, CDR1 is SGHKS and CDR2 is YYEKEE (reference sequence). V was cut by 0 bases and J by 3 bases, with 12 bases left in between. The length of the CDR3 is 15 residues. In nucleotides, the CDR3 is TGTGCCAGCAGCTTGGAAGCCCAAAGTTACTATGGCTACACCTTC. Translated, it gives CASSLEAQSYYGYTF.

Ten or more counts support this clonotype. The chain recombines TRBV7-8 with TRBJ2-1, with D perhaps matching TRBD1 (6 bases). The CDR3 is 14 residues long. Trimming shortened V by 3 bases and J by 7 bases, and 13 bases separated the two germline ends. Germline V CDR1 and CDR2: SGHVS, FQNEAQ. CDR3 in amino acids: CASSLPGTSNEQFF. CDR3 in DNA: TGTGCCAGCAGCTTGCCTGGGACATCGAATGAGCAGTTCTTC.

On this clonotype itself: One base away lies a much larger clone, so this may be a sequencing read error. This chain connects TRBV20-1 to TRBJ2-7; perhaps D is TRBD1 or TRBD2 (5 bases each). The CDR3 is 14 residues long. Germline assignment: CDR1 DFQATT and CDR2 SNEGSKA (reference sequence). The DNA for the CDR3 is TGCAGTGCTAGAGAAGTGGGACGCTCCTACGAGCGGTACTTC. Its translation is CSAREVGRSYERYF.

In DNA, the CDR3 is TGTGCCAGCAGTGAATTGGACCTAATCGGGGAGACCCAGTACTTC. Translated, it gives CASSELDLIGETQYF. V is TRBV2 and J is TRBJ2-5; D remains unclear. V shed 2 bases and J shed 5 bases, with 15 bases lying between them. CDR1 is SNHLY, CDR2 FYNNEI, per germline. The CDR3 spans 15 residues.

This clonotype has ten or more counts. The chain joins TRBV5-5 to TRBJ2-3, with D possibly TRBD2 on 6 matching bases. The CDR3 consists of 14 residues. Germline V gives CDR1 SGHKS, CDR2 YYEKEE (reference sequence). Trimming stripped 7 bases from V and 0 bases from J, with 12 bases between. The CDR3 DNA follows: TGTGCCAGCGGCGGGACTTTTAGCACAGATACGCAGTATTTT. Translating gives CASGGTFSTDTQYF.

This rearrangement joins TRBV4-2 to TRBJ2-7, with 11 bases aligning to TRBD1. Trimming at V came to 0 bases and at J to 10 bases, leaving 11 bases not matched to a gene. The CDR3 runs 16 residues. Germline V CDR1 and CDR2: LGHNA, YNFKEQ. The CDR3 DNA follows: TGTGCCAGCAGCCAAGAGGGACAGGGGGACCAAGAGGCCCAGTACTTC. This encodes CASSQEGQGDQEAQYF.

The sample holds a few counts of this clonotype. The V gene is TRBV7-2, the J gene TRBJ1-2; D uncertain. Germline V gives CDR1 SGHTA, CDR2 FQGNSA. The length of the CDR3 is 15 residues. Trimming removed 1 base at V and 0 bases at J, with 9 bases between. The CDR3 loop is CASSLGLKTNYGYTF. CDR3 sequence (DNA): TGTGCCAGCAGCTTAGGTTTGAAGACTAACTATGGCTACACCTTC.

V gene TRBV6-5 combines with J gene TRBJ1-1; 9 nucleotides match TRBD1. The CDR3 length is 14 residues. Germline V gene lookup returns CDR1 MNHEY and CDR2 SVGAGI. Trimming at V came to 6 bases and at J to 5 bases, leaving 7 bases not matched to a gene. For the CDR3, the DNA is TGTGCCAGCAGAATCGGGACAGGGAGTACTGAAGCTTTCTTT. Amino acids: CASRIGTGSTEAFF.

The rearrangement joins TRBV12-3 or TRBV12-4 to TRBJ1-2; TRBD1 might be the D (5 bases). The CDR3 extends over 15 amino acids. Trimming left V 3 bases short and J 4 bases short, with 15 bases between. CDR3 amino acids: CASSFRRGQGYGYTF. The CDR3 region has the DNA TGTGCCAGCAGTTTCCGAAGAGGGCAGGGCTATGGCTACACCTTC.

The sample holds a few counts of this clonotype. The CDR3, as DNA: TGTGCCACCCTTCGGATCGGGAGCACAGATACGCAGTATTTT. Encoded protein: CATLRIGSTDTQYF. The chain joins TRBV7-9 to TRBJ2-3; unclear D gene. Trimming pared 10 bases from V and 0 bases from J, leaving 14 bases between. The CDR3 loop spans 14 amino acids. The germline V gene encodes CDR1 SEHNR and CDR2 FQNEAQ (reference sequence).

This clonotype has just a few counts. The CDR3 reads CASSETGGWGTEAFF. The CDR3 bases are TGTGCCAGCTCAGAGACAGGGGGCTGGGGCACTGAAGCTTTCTTT. The V and J genes are TRBV18 and TRBJ1-1, with 10 bases that match TRBD1. The germline CDR1 and CDR2 sequences are KGHSH and LQKENI. Trimming removed 5 bases from V and 4 bases from J; junction bases left unmatched: 7. The CDR3 sequence is 15 residues long.

The rearrangement joins TRBV4-3 to TRBJ1-3; no definite D call. V shed 0 bases and J shed 0 bases, with 12 bases lying between them. This CDR3 comprises 17 residues. In germline, CDR1 is LGHNA, CDR2 YSLEER. CDR3 DNA: TGCGCCAGCAGCCAAGAACGAAGGACCTACTCTGGAAACACCATATATTTT. Its protein is CASSQERRTYSGNTIYF.

The chain links TRBV7-2 to TRBJ2-1, with no clear D. CDR1 and CDR2 from the germline V gene are SGHTA and FQGNSA. V lost 5 bases and J 1 base, leaving 12 bases between the germline ends. The CDR3 has 15 amino acids. Here the CDR3 DNA reads TGTGCCAGCAGCCCGGACGGACGTTCCTACAATGAGCAGTTCTTC. Protein: CASSPDGRSYNEQFF.

This clonotype was counted many times. J is TRBJ2-3 and V is TRBV9, with 7 positions matching TRBD2. The CDR3 is 16 amino acids. Germline V gene data show CDR1 as SGDLS and CDR2 as YYNGEE. J gave up 1 base and V 4 bases, and 9 bases lay outside the gene matches. Written as DNA, the CDR3 is TGTGCCAGCAGCCCAGCGGGCGGGAGAGGCACAGATACGCAGTATTTT. It codes for CASSPAGGRGTDTQYF.

With respect to this clonotype: This may stem from a read error, because a much larger clone lies one nucleotide away. This sequence joins TRBV29-1 and TRBJ2-7; TRBD1 might be the D (6 bases). This CDR3 spans 12 amino acids. With 5 bases removed from V and 6 bases from J, the gap between germline ends came to 14 bases. CDR1 is SQVTM and CDR2 is ANQGSEA in the germline V gene. CDR3 region: CSVQGSTCEQYF. CDR3 nucleotide sequence: TGCAGCGTTCAGGGGTCTACCTGCGAGCAGTACTTC.

This clonotype was picked up many times. The chain employs TRBV7-2 and TRBJ2-7; the D is unclear. The CDR3 is 15 residues long. The V end lost 10 bases, the J end lost 1 base, and 20 bases lay between the germline ends. Germline CDR1 SGHTA, CDR2 FQGNSA. CDR3 protein: CATSSTVGFSYEQYF. The CDR3, as DNA: TGTGCCACCTCAAGTACAGTGGGGTTTTCCTACGAGCAGTACTTC.

This clonotype has more than one count but fewer than ten. One junction end disagrees with the germline gene, perhaps due to a read error. This chain uses TRBV7-2 with TRBJ2-4; 11 bases match TRBD2. CDR1 is SGHTA and CDR2 is FQGNSA in the germline V gene. This CDR3 contains 16 residues. CDR3 sequence reads: CAGSSSSGRAANIQYF. CDR3 DNA sequence: TGTGCCGGCAGCTCCAGTAGCGGGAGGGCCGCAAACATTCAGTACTTC.

The V call is TRBV5-5, the J call TRBJ2-2; D perhaps matches TRBD2 (7 bases). CDR3 length: 16 residues. Germline lookup yields CDR1 SGHKS and CDR2 YYEKEE (reference sequence). V was pared by 4 bases and J by 5 bases, with 18 bases between. The CDR3 region is CASSLSRGAGTGELFF. In DNA, the CDR3 is TGTGCCAGCAGCCTAAGTCGGGGGGCTGGGACCGGGGAGCTGTTTTTT.

The chain is built from TRBV6-1 and TRBJ2-1, with a tentative D call TRBD2 (5 bases). Trimming left V 0 bases short and J 7 bases short, with 10 bases between. CDR1 MNHNS and CDR2 SASEGT come from the germline V gene. The CDR3 runs 14 residues. CDR3: CASSEAGERNEQFF. CDR3 nucleotide sequence: TGTGCCAGCAGTGAAGCGGGAGAAAGGAATGAGCAGTTCTTC.

This clonotype was counted a few times. The chain uses TRBV5-1 and TRBJ1-2; D ambiguous. The V end lost 4 bases, the J end lost 5 bases, and 15 bases lay between the germline ends. The CDR3 sequence is 14 residues long. Germline assignment: CDR1 SGHRS and CDR2 YFSETQ. CDR3 protein: CASSAGTEPYGYTF. CDR3 DNA: TGCGCCAGCAGCGCAGGAACAGAGCCATATGGCTACACCTTC.

V usage is TRBV12-3 or TRBV12-4 and J usage is TRBJ2-3; D unresolved. The CDR3 covers 14 residues. V was pared by 2 bases and J by 4 bases, with 10 bases between. CDR3 region: CASSLKGSADTQYF. The CDR3 bases are TGTGCCAGCAGTTTAAAGGGAAGCGCAGATACGCAGTATTTT.

As concerns this clonotype: Since the CDR3 does not end with the conserved phenylalanine or tryptophan, this likely comes from a read error. This chain connects TRBV5-1 to TRBJ2-5, with TRBD2 matching 11 bases. Germline V gives CDR1 SGHRS, CDR2 YFSETQ. CDR3 length equals 15 residues. The CDR3 loop is CASSVSGGARETQYY. The CDR3 region has the DNA TGCGCCAGCAGCGTTAGCGGGGGGGCTCGAGAGACTCAGTACTAC.

The sample holds a few counts of this clonotype. The J gene is TRBJ2-6, the V gene TRBV5-6; 9 positions agree with TRBD1. The germline V gene has CDR1 SGHDT and CDR2 YYEEEE. V lost 5 bases and J lost 0; bases outside the gene matches: 3. CDR3 length equals 16 residues. CDR3 nucleotide sequence: TGTGCCAGCAGTTCGACAGGGGGCTCTGGGGCCAACGTCCTGACTTTC. Residues: CASSSTGGSGANVLTF.

This clonotype was recorded a few times. V and J are TRBV15 and TRBJ1-1; no clear D. The CDR3 runs 16 residues. With 4 bases removed from V and 4 bases from J, the gap between germline ends came to 19 bases. Germline V gene data show CDR1 as LNHNV and CDR2 as YYDKDF (reference sequence). The CDR3 region is CATSTPPAGYITEAFF. Here the CDR3 DNA reads TGTGCCACCAGCACCCCCCCAGCTGGTTATATCACTGAAGCTTTCTTT. The variable domain in full, completed from reference TRBV15 and TRBJ1-1, reads DAMVIQNPRYQVTQFGKPVTLSCSQTLNHNVMYWYQQKSSQAPKLLFHYYDKDFNNEADTPDNFQSRRPNTSFCFLDIRSPGLGDTAMYLCATSTPPAGYITEAFFGQGTRLTVV.

This clonotype was seen repeatedly, ten times or more. The chain combines TRBV7-2 with TRBJ2-5, with D perhaps given as TRBD1 or TRBD2 (6 bases each). CDR3 length: 16 residues. V dropped 0 bases and J dropped 2 bases, with 13 bases sitting between them. The germline gives CDR1 SGHTA, CDR2 FQGNSA. In DNA, the CDR3 is TGTGCCAGCAGCTTAGCCTTAGGGGGAGGTCAAGAGACCCAGTACTTC. Translated: CASSLALGGGQETQYF. Supplemented by reference TRBV7-2 and TRBJ2-5, the full variable domain reads GAGVSQSPSNKVTEKGKDVELRCDPISGHTALYWYRQSLGQGLEFLIYFQGNSAPDKSGLPSDRFSAERTGGSVSTLTIQRTQQEDSAVYLCASSLALGGGQETQYFGPGTRLLVL.

This clonotype was counted between two and nine times. V gene TRBV18 combines with J gene TRBJ1-5; TRBD1 is a possible D gene (6 bases). From germline, CDR1 is KGHSH and CDR2 LQKENI. The CDR3 loop spans 14 amino acids. V lost 3 bases and J lost 2, with 8 bases in between. CDR3 sequence reads: CASSPGTRNQPQHF. In DNA form, the CDR3 reads TGTGCCAGCTCACCGGGGACACGCAATCAGCCCCAGCATTTT.

J is TRBJ2-3 and V is TRBV12-3 or TRBV12-4; D is perhaps TRBD2 (6 bases). Trimming stripped 5 bases from V and 2 bases from J, with 14 bases between. This CDR3 is built from 15 residues. For the CDR3, the DNA is TGTGCCAGCAGTCCCGTGGAGGGTTCCACAGATACGCAGTATTTT. Protein sequence: CASSPVEGSTDTQYF.